A single TCR beta chain is shown here with its context. A junction end diverges from the germline sequence, so it may reflect a read error. This sample is part of a study of blood T cell repertoires in COVID-19. Study at large: The United States, Italy and Spain were the sources of the acute and convalescent COVID-19 samples. T cells, B-cell-depleted T cells, or PBMCs provided the cDNA or gDNA that served as material.

Per the original methods: Amplification from reference gene primers served as the basis for estimated nucleated cell counts. Clones were read by immunoSEQ multiplex PCR, and TCRdb kept only the in-frame ones, dropping some. V and J calls plus clone size are reproduced from that table; the DNA served to infer D and trimming. Here the sample spans just under 300,000 clones, more than 75% being singletons. Sequencing was carried out using peripheral blood. The clonotype comes from a man aged 70-80 years with acute or convalescent COVID-19.

CDR3 amino acids: CASSFQGREAF. The CDR3 bases are TGTGCCAGCAGTTTTCAGGGAAGGGAAGCCTTC. V is TRBV12-3 or TRBV12-4 and J is TRBJ1-2, with D maybe TRBD1 (5 bases). This CDR3 contains 11 residues.